One and the same sample provided the 20 T cell receptor beta chains below, sequenced in a study of blood T cell repertoires in COVID-19. The repertoire was sequenced with immunoSEQ multiplex PCR; TCRdb's copy has only in-frame clones and lacks some. The table shows approximately 200,000 clones, with approximately 85% occurring only once. The source material was PBMCs or T cells enriched from blood (not recorded which). These receptors came from a woman aged 30 to 39 who had recovered from COVID-19.

This chain joins TRBV14 and TRBJ2-2; no clear D gene. The germline CDR1 and CDR2 sequences are SGHDN and FVKESK. This CDR3 comprises 14 residues. V gave up 6 bases and J gave up 4 bases, with 12 bases separating them. This CDR3 is CASSESRSTGELFF. Here the CDR3 DNA reads TGTGCCAGCAGTGAGTCGCGGAGCACCGGGGAGCTGTTTTTT. The full variable domain, in which reference TRBV14 and TRBJ2-2 provide the parts outside the CDR3, is EAGVTQFPSHSVIEKGQTVTLRCDPISGHDNLYWYRRVMGKEIKFLLHFVKESKQDESGMPNNRFLAERTGGTYSTLKVQPAELEDSGVYFCASSESRSTGELFFGEGSRLTVL.

The rearrangement joins TRBV6-2 or TRBV6-3 to TRBJ2-1; 11 bases align to TRBD2. Trimming removed 6 bases from V and 6 bases from J; junction bases left unmatched: 7. This CDR3 spans 15 amino acids. Per germline, CDR1 MNHEY and CDR2 SVGEGT. The CDR3 sequence: CASSVLAGVGNEQFF. The CDR3 DNA is TGTGCCAGCAGCGTACTAGCGGGAGTAGGCAATGAGCAGTTCTTC.

This sequence joins TRBV19 and TRBJ2-1, with 13 bases that match TRBD2. This CDR3 is built from 15 residues. V dropped 7 bases and J dropped 5; count of bases not matched to a gene: 5. The germline V gene encodes CDR1 LNHDA and CDR2 SQIVND (reference sequence). The CDR3 nucleotides are TGTGCCAGTACCGTGGGACTAGCGGGAAACAATGAGCAGTTCTTC. It encodes CASTVGLAGNNEQFF.

As for this clone: Other DNA sequences from this sample encode an identical CDR3 as well. The chain recombines TRBV9 with TRBJ2-1; 8 bases agree with TRBD2. Germline V gene lookup returns CDR1 SGDLS and CDR2 YYNGEE. Germline trimming cut 1 base from V and 3 bases from J; bases unmatched to any gene: 0. This CDR3 comprises 14 residues. In DNA form, the CDR3 reads TGTGCCAGCAGCGTAAGCGGGAGCTACAATGAGCAGTTCTTC. This gives the protein CASSVSGSYNEQFF.

This clone is a singleton in its sample. The chain combines TRBV28 with TRBJ2-7, with 7 bases identical to TRBD1. CDR1 MDHEN and CDR2 SYDVKM come from the germline V gene. The V segment lost 5 bases and the J segment 3 bases; nucleotides outside the gene matches: 7. This CDR3 is 14 amino acids long. CDR3 coding DNA: TGTGCCAGCAGTCTCCGGGACAGCCTCTACGAGCAGTACTTC. Its protein product is CASSLRDSLYEQYF.

DNA of the CDR3: TGTGCCAGCAGCCTCGGCGGCGGAGTTACAGGGGGCTATGGCTACACCTTC. This codes for CASSLGGGVTGGYGYTF. The chain joins TRBV28 to TRBJ1-2; TRBD1 aligns across 8 bases. The V segment lost 6 bases and the J segment 4 bases; nucleotides outside the gene matches: 16. The CDR3 totals 17 residues. Germline CDR1 and CDR2: MDHEN and SYDVKM.

The chain couples TRBV21-1 to TRBJ2-2; TRBD1, the table's D call, lacks a check against the DNA. TRBV21-1 is labeled a pseudogene. CDR3 length equals 16 residues. The CDR3 loop is CASSKARQGDTGELFF. The CDR3 DNA is TGTGCCAGCAGCAAAGCGCGACAGGGAGACACCGGGGAGCTGTTTTTT.

The rearrangement links TRBV25-1 to TRBJ2-3; D is unresolved. Looked up from germline, CDR1 is MGHDK and CDR2 is SYGVNS. The ends were cut back, 1 base at V and 0 bases at J, with 5 bases in the middle. CDR3 length equals 14 residues. The CDR3 bases are TGTGCCAGCAGTGAATCCTTTAGCACAGATACGCAGTATTTT. This encodes CASSESFSTDTQYF.

The chain recombines TRBV4-1 with TRBJ2-7; D might be TRBD2 (6 bases). CDR3 length equals 14 residues. Germline assignment: CDR1 MGHRA and CDR2 YSYEKL. V gave up 0 bases and J gave up 7 bases, with 13 bases separating them. The CDR3 reads CASSQDGLGREQYF. The CDR3 DNA reads as TGCGCCAGCAGCCAAGATGGATTAGGGAGGGAGCAGTACTTC.

This clone was seen a handful of times. The chain uses TRBV2 and TRBJ2-5; 8 nucleotides align to TRBD2. The CDR3 length is 16 residues. Losses at the gene ends were 7 bases for V and 2 bases for J; bases not matched to a gene: 12. CDR1 SNHLY and CDR2 FYNNEI come from the germline V gene. As DNA, the CDR3 is TGTGCCAGCACCCCAGGGAAAAGCGGGGGACAAGAGACCCAGTACTTC. As protein: CASTPGKSGGQETQYF.

The rearrangement links TRBV6-5 to TRBJ2-7; 11 nucleotides line up with TRBD2. With 6 bases clipped from V and 4 bases from J, the junction kept 2 bases outside the gene matches. This CDR3 is 13 amino acids long. Germline V gives CDR1 MNHEY, CDR2 SVGAGI. In nucleotides, the CDR3 is TGTGCCAGCAGGACTAGCGGGGTTTACGAGCAGTACTTC. Its translation: CASRTSGVYEQYF.

This chain joins TRBV5-1 and TRBJ2-5, with D unclear. Germline V lookup: CDR1 SGHRS, CDR2 YFSETQ. This CDR3 contains 12 residues. Trimming pared 0 bases from V and 5 bases from J, leaving 5 bases between. CDR3 nucleotides: TGCGCCAGCAGCTTGGACTCGGAGACCCAGTACTTC. Translated: CASSLDSETQYF.

The chain joins TRBV11-2 to TRBJ2-4, with TRBD1 matching 7 bases. J gave up 6 bases and V 2 bases, and 7 bases lay outside the gene matches. Germline lookup yields CDR1 SGHAT and CDR2 FQNNGV. The CDR3 runs to 15 residues. CDR3 loop: CASSLNRGSGNIQYF. The CDR3 coding sequence is TGTGCCAGCAGCTTAAACAGGGGTTCGGGAAACATTCAGTACTTC.

The V and J genes are TRBV7-6 and TRBJ2-1; 8 bases map to TRBD2. The V gene end was trimmed by 2 bases and the J gene end by 5 bases; junction bases not matched to a gene: 5. In germline, CDR1 is SGHVS, CDR2 FNYEAQ. The CDR3 runs 15 residues. CDR3 bases: TGTGCCAGCAGCTTACTTACTAGCGGAAACAATGAGCAGTTCTTC. It translates to CASSLLTSGNNEQFF.

This clone was detected only once. In DNA, the CDR3 is TGCGCCAGCAGTTATGACCGGGACAGGGTCGAGCAGTACTTC. Its translation is CASSYDRDRVEQYF. The genes are TRBV5-1 and TRBJ2-7, with TRBD1 identical over 9 bases. Per germline, CDR1 SGHRS and CDR2 YFSETQ. The CDR3 is 14 residues long. V lost 5 bases to trimming and J lost 6 bases; unmatched junction nucleotides: 9.

The gene calls are TRBV11-2 and TRBJ2-1; D not resolved. The V gene lost 0 bases and the J gene lost 13 bases, with 7 bases spanning the gap. The length of the CDR3 is 11 residues. Germline assignment: CDR1 SGHAT and CDR2 FQNNGV. The CDR3 protein is CASSLDPVQFF. CDR3 nucleotide sequence: TGTGCCAGCAGCTTAGATCCTGTTCAGTTCTTC.

V gene TRBV6-5 combines with J gene TRBJ1-1; TRBD1 aligns across 7 bases. CDR3 length equals 13 residues. Germline assignment: CDR1 MNHEY and CDR2 SVGAGI. Trimming at V came to 6 bases and at J to 5 bases, leaving 6 bases not matched to a gene. The CDR3 spells CASRKTGATEAFF. In DNA form, the CDR3 reads TGTGCCAGCAGGAAAACAGGGGCTACTGAAGCTTTCTTT.

The chain uses TRBV6-5 and TRBJ2-7, with 10 bases aligning to TRBD2. The length of the CDR3 is 14 residues. From germline, CDR1 is MNHEY and CDR2 SVGAGI. Trimming took 6 bases from V and 7 from J; bases not matched to a gene: 9. The CDR3, as DNA: TGTGCCAGCAGGCACGATTCAGCGGGGGGGGAGCAGTACTTC. This codes for CASRHDSAGGEQYF.

The genes are TRBV3-1 (or the pseudogene TRBV3-2) and TRBJ2-2; 11 bases are shared with TRBD2. The CDR3 extends over 18 amino acids. With 4 bases clipped from V and 4 bases from J, the junction kept 11 bases outside the gene matches. Germline CDR1 LGHDT, CDR2 YNNKEL (reference sequence). The CDR3 sequence is CASSLRSSGRVGTGELFF. For the CDR3, the DNA is TGTGCCAGCAGCCTTCGGAGTAGCGGGAGGGTCGGCACCGGGGAGCTGTTTTTT.

J is TRBJ1-2 and V is TRBV5-1, with TRBD1 identical over 7 bases. There are 13 residues in the CDR3. V trimming: 5 bases; J trimming: 4 bases; junction bases outside the gene matches: 5. CDR1 SGHRS and CDR2 YFSETQ come from the germline V gene. Here the CDR3 reads CASRNDRAYGYTF. In nucleotides, the CDR3 is TGCGCCAGCAGAAATGACAGGGCCTATGGCTACACCTTC. The full variable domain, with the rest looked up from reference TRBV5-1 and TRBJ1-2, is KAGVTQTPRYLIKTRGQQVTLSCSPISGHRSVSWYQQTPGQGLQFLFEYFSETQRNKGNFPGRFSGRQFSNSRSEMNVSTLELGDSALYLCASRNDRAYGYTFGSGTRLTVV.